These 29 T cell receptor beta chains were sequenced from one sample in a study of blood T cell repertoires in COVID-19. Only in-frame clones appear in the TCRdb table, and some are missing; sequencing was by immunoSEQ multiplex PCR. The table records around 100,000 clones, 69% of them present only once. The sample consisted of peripheral blood. The receptors were gathered from an elderly man with acute or convalescent COVID-19.

This chain connects TRBV7-6 to TRBJ2-1; 12 bases align to TRBD2. With 7 bases clipped from V and 4 bases from J, the junction kept 8 bases outside the gene matches. Germline CDR1 is SGHVS and CDR2 is FNYEAQ. The CDR3 is 16 amino acids. In DNA, the CDR3 is TGTGCCAGCACCCTTGGACTAGCGGGAAGGTACAATGAGCAGTTCTTC. Residues: CASTLGLAGRYNEQFF.

This rearrangement joins TRBV6-6 to TRBJ1-1; tentatively, D is TRBD1 (5 bases). The germline V gene encodes CDR1 MNHNY and CDR2 SVGAGI (reference sequence). V lost 6 bases, J lost 1 base, and 12 bases lay in between. This CDR3 has 14 residues. The CDR3 loop reads CASSIGATNTEAFF. The CDR3 coding sequence is TGTGCCAGCAGCATAGGGGCAACGAACACTGAAGCTTTCTTT.

V is TRBV5-1 and J is TRBJ1-4; D unclear. This CDR3 contains 14 residues. V lost 6 bases and J 7 bases, leaving 16 bases between the germline ends. Per the germline V gene, CDR1 is SGHRS and CDR2 is YFSETQ. The CDR3 DNA reads TGCGCCAGCAAACACGGGAGGGAGAGTGAAAAACTGTTTTTT. It encodes CASKHGRESEKLFF.

The chain uses TRBV14 and TRBJ2-1; TRBD2 matches at 12 bases. The CDR3 loop spans 16 amino acids. In germline, CDR1 is SGHDN, CDR2 FVKESK. Germline trimming cut 2 bases from V and 4 bases from J; bases unmatched to any gene: 3. The CDR3 spells CASSQLAGGTYNEQFF. In nucleotides, the CDR3 is TGTGCCAGCAGCCAACTAGCGGGAGGGACTTACAATGAGCAGTTCTTC.

The V gene is TRBV21-1, the J gene TRBJ1-6; the D segment call TRBD1 is taken from the table without a DNA check. TRBV21-1 is a pseudogene locus. The CDR3 has 14 residues. CDR3 sequence reads: CATLGTGSRSPLHF. CDR3 DNA: TGTGCCACACTTGGGACAGGCTCGAGGTCACCCCTCCACTTT.

This clone has only a few counts. The chain carries TRBV27 and TRBJ1-1; 7 bases map to TRBD1. Germline V gene sequence: CDR1 MNHEY, CDR2 SMNVEV (reference sequence). The CDR3 runs 16 residues. Trimming removed 5 bases from V and 0 bases from J; junction bases left unmatched: 9. CDR3 DNA: TGTGCCAGCAGTAGGGGACAGACTATCATGAACACTGAAGCTTTCTTT. Amino acids: CASSRGQTIMNTEAFF.

This chain connects TRBV19 to TRBJ1-5; tentatively, D is TRBD1 (5 bases). V lost 3 bases, J lost 5 bases, and 8 bases lay in between. Germline assignment: CDR1 LNHDA and CDR2 SQIVND (reference sequence). The CDR3 contains 13 residues. CDR3 in DNA: TGTGCCAGTAGTATGCGGGGGGATCAGCCCCAGCATTTT. Protein product: CASSMRGDQPQHF.

This CDR3 is CASSQVSVYGYTF. The CDR3 DNA reads as TGTGCCAGCAGCCAAGTTTCGGTTTATGGCTACACCTTC. The V and J genes are TRBV3-1 (or the pseudogene TRBV3-2) and TRBJ1-2; D call uncertain. The germline gives CDR1 LGHDT, CDR2 YNNKEL (reference sequence). V dropped 1 base and J dropped 5 bases, with 8 bases sitting between them. The CDR3 covers 13 residues.

This clone has more than one count but fewer than ten. The chain recombines TRBV5-6 with TRBJ2-7; tentative D call: TRBD2 (6 bases). Germline V gene data show CDR1 as SGHDT and CDR2 as YYEEEE. V lost 3 bases to trimming and J lost 2 bases, with 18 bases between them. The CDR3 is 16 residues long. CDR3 loop: CASSYPSVRGPYEQYF. The CDR3 DNA is TGTGCCAGCAGCTACCCTAGCGTCCGAGGCCCCTACGAGCAGTACTTC. Full variable domain (rest looked up from reference TRBV5-6 and TRBJ2-7): DAGVTQSPTHLIKTRGQQVTLRCSPKSGHDTVSWYQQALGQGPQFIFQYYEEEERQRGNFPDRFSGHQFPNYSSELNVNALLLGDSALYLCASSYPSVRGPYEQYFGPGTRLTVT.

The chain joins TRBV12-3 or TRBV12-4 to TRBJ1-5, with TRBD1 as a possible D gene (6 bases). Trimming cost V 6 bases and J 4 bases, with 10 bases left between them. This CDR3 has 13 residues. The CDR3 nucleotides read TGTGCCAGCAGCCCAGGGGAGAATCAGCCCCAGCATTTT. Encoded protein: CASSPGENQPQHF.

The V and J genes are TRBV27 and TRBJ2-7; 9 nucleotides align to TRBD2. Germline trimming cut 7 bases from V and 4 bases from J; bases unmatched to any gene: 14. Per germline, CDR1 MNHEY and CDR2 SMNVEV (reference sequence). The CDR3 has 16 residues. The CDR3 DNA sequence: TGTGCCAGCACCCCTTCGGGGCTAGCGGGAATATACGAGCAGTACTTC. As protein: CASTPSGLAGIYEQYF.

CDR3 DNA: TGTGCCAGCAGTGATCTAGGCCTAAATGAGCAGTTCTTC. Amino acids: CASSDLGLNEQFF. The chain carries TRBV2 and TRBJ2-1; D is ambiguous. Germline V CDR1 and CDR2: SNHLY, FYNNEI. Trimming took 3 bases from V and 7 from J, leaving 10 bases between them. The CDR3 loop spans 13 amino acids.

This clone has just one count. The gene calls are TRBV6-2 or TRBV6-3 and TRBJ2-1, with TRBD1 identical over 11 bases. V was clipped by 5 bases and J by 5 bases; unmatched bases: 8. There are 16 residues in the CDR3. Per germline, CDR1 MNHEY and CDR2 SVGEGT. CDR3 sequence (DNA): TGTGCCAGCAGTAAGCGGACAGGGGGCGTAGACAATGAGCAGTTCTTC. It specifies CASSKRTGGVDNEQFF.

The sample holds a few counts of this clone. The gene calls are TRBV6-4 and TRBJ1-6; TRBD1 matches 7 bases. Germline CDR1 MRHNA, CDR2 SNTAGT. This CDR3 contains 15 residues. V shed 0 bases, J shed 6 bases, and the junction held 2 bases outside the gene matches. The CDR3 is CASSDSGTANSPLHF. The CDR3 coding sequence is TGTGCCAGCAGTGACTCCGGGACAGCTAATTCACCCCTCCACTTT.

The gene calls are TRBV3-1 (or the pseudogene TRBV3-2) and TRBJ1-2; TRBD1 aligns across 8 bases. Per the germline V gene, CDR1 is LGHDT and CDR2 is YNNKEL (reference sequence). V lost 0 bases, J lost 8 bases, and 11 bases stayed unmatched. The length of the CDR3 is 16 residues. The CDR3 nucleotides are TGTGCCAGCAGCCAAGATGTGCTCCAGGGGGCGCGCGGCTACACCTTC. This sequence encodes CASSQDVLQGARGYTF.

In this sample, this clone turned up a few times. V gene TRBV10-3 combines with J gene TRBJ1-3, with D uncertain. The CDR3 spans 15 residues. Trimming took off 3 bases at V and 2 bases at J, with 11 bases between the two ends. CDR1 is ENHRY and CDR2 is SYGVKD in the germline V gene. The CDR3 DNA is TGTGCCATCAGTGACGGGATTAAACCTGGAAACACCATATATTTT. Its translation is CAISDGIKPGNTIYF.

V usage is TRBV28 and J usage is TRBJ1-4, with unresolved D. CDR3 length: 13 residues. Germline V gene lookup returns CDR1 MDHEN and CDR2 SYDVKM. The V and J ends lost 1 base and 10 bases respectively, with 10 bases between them. The CDR3 bases are TGTGCCAGCAGTTTATTCGACCCGGGAAAACTGTTTTTT. As protein: CASSLFDPGKLFF. Full variable domain (rest looked up from reference TRBV28 and TRBJ1-4): DVKVTQSSRYLVKRTGEKVFLECVQDMDHENMFWYRQDPGLGLRLIYFSYDVKMKEKGDIPEGYSVSREKKERFSLILESASTNQTSMYLCASSLFDPGKLFFGSGTQLSVL.

The sample holds a few counts of this clone. Written as DNA, the CDR3 is TGCGCCAGCAGAAAGGAGGGAGGCGCAGATACGCAGTATTTT. Translated, it gives CASRKEGGADTQYF. This rearrangement joins TRBV5-1 to TRBJ2-3; D is perhaps TRBD2 (6 bases). The CDR3 has 14 amino acids. The V gene's germline CDR1 is SGHRS and CDR2 YFSETQ. Between the trimmed V and J ends, which lost 5 bases and 4 bases, there was a span of 14 bases.

As concerns this clone: This same CDR3 is encoded by further DNA sequences in the sample. This chain uses TRBV4-1 with TRBJ2-1, with TRBD2 matching over 8 bases. Trimming at V came to 0 bases and at J to 7 bases, leaving 8 bases not matched to a gene. The germline V gene has CDR1 MGHRA and CDR2 YSYEKL. This CDR3 comprises 16 residues. The CDR3 sequence: CASSQDSGGRRNEQFF. DNA of the CDR3: TGCGCCAGCAGCCAAGATTCTGGCGGGAGGAGGAATGAGCAGTTCTTC.

This clone was seen only a few times. The rearrangement links TRBV18 to TRBJ2-1; unclear D gene. CDR3 size: 13 residues. The V and J ends lost 5 bases and 2 bases respectively, with 7 bases between them. CDR1 is KGHSH, CDR2 LQKENI, per germline. CDR3 sequence reads: CASSGLTYNEQFF. CDR3 in DNA: TGTGCCAGCTCAGGCCTCACCTACAATGAGCAGTTCTTC.

The rearrangement joins TRBV7-6 to TRBJ2-3; maybe TRBD2 (6 bases). The CDR3 contains 18 residues. Germline values: CDR1 SGHVS, CDR2 FNYEAQ. Trimming shortened V by 0 bases and J by 6 bases, and 22 bases separated the two germline ends. The CDR3 loop is CASSLAFLSGVRWDTQYF. CDR3 sequence (DNA): TGTGCCAGCAGCTTAGCGTTCTTGTCGGGAGTTCGGTGGGATACGCAGTATTTT.

The gene calls are TRBV27 and TRBJ2-3; 13 bases are shared with TRBD2. The V segment lost 3 bases and the J segment 4 bases; nucleotides outside the gene matches: 4. The germline gives CDR1 MNHEY, CDR2 SMNVEV (reference sequence). This CDR3 spans 16 amino acids. The DNA for the CDR3 is TGTGCCAGCAGTTTGTCGACTAGCGGGAGGTCAGATACGCAGTATTTT. It specifies CASSLSTSGRSDTQYF.

This chain uses TRBV24-1 with TRBJ2-2; unclear D gene. The V end was cut by 3 bases, the J end by 5 bases, with 9 bases between. CDR3 length: 14 residues. CDR1 and CDR2 (germline): KGHDR, SFDVKD. The CDR3 nucleotides are TGTGCCACCAGTGATCCCCGCGGAACCGGGGAGCTGTTTTTT. Translation gives CATSDPRGTGELFF.

This sequence joins TRBV19 and TRBJ1-6, with TRBD1 matching over 9 bases. CDR1 is LNHDA and CDR2 is SQIVND in the germline V gene (reference sequence). The CDR3 contains 15 residues. The V segment lost 5 bases and the J segment 7 bases; nucleotides outside the gene matches: 6. This CDR3 reads CASSSPDRGNSPLHF. As DNA, the CDR3 is TGTGCCAGTAGTTCCCCGGACAGGGGAAATTCACCCCTCCACTTT.

The rearrangement joins TRBV7-2 to TRBJ1-2; no firm D call. Germline-derived CDR1 and CDR2 are SGHTA and FQGNSA. This CDR3 is 13 amino acids long. Trimming cost V 6 bases and J 4 bases, with 12 bases left between them. CDR3: CASSLTEFYGYTF. CDR3 bases: TGTGCCAGCAGTTTAACAGAGTTCTATGGCTACACCTTC.

V gene TRBV29-1 combines with J gene TRBJ2-3, with D possibly TRBD2 on 5 matching bases. The CDR3 covers 13 residues. Trimming took off 3 bases at V and 5 bases at J, with 12 bases between the two ends. The V gene's germline CDR1 is SQVTM and CDR2 ANQGSEA. The CDR3 protein is CSVDGTRGDTQYF. CDR3 nucleotide sequence: TGCAGCGTTGATGGCACTAGAGGAGATACGCAGTATTTT.

This sequence joins TRBV10-3 and TRBJ1-6; D perhaps matches TRBD1 (6 bases). Germline values: CDR1 ENHRY, CDR2 SYGVKD. Trimming removed 0 bases from V and 10 bases from J, with 16 bases in between. The CDR3 totals 16 residues. CDR3 nucleotide sequence: TGTGCCATCAGTGAGTCCCCAGGGGTGACGCTCTCACCCCTCCACTTT. It encodes CAISESPGVTLSPLHF.

The chain combines TRBV27 with TRBJ2-7, with 9 bases fitting TRBD1. Germline CDR1 and CDR2: MNHEY and SMNVEV (reference sequence). Trimming removed 5 bases from V and 4 bases from J; junction bases left unmatched: 12. CDR3 length equals 16 residues. CDR3 sequence reads: CASSNPPDRGGYEQYF. The CDR3, as DNA: TGTGCCAGCAGTAACCCGCCCGACAGGGGGGGGTACGAGCAGTACTTC.

The chain is built from TRBV4-3 and TRBJ2-4; 11 bases line up with TRBD2. The CDR3 is made up of 16 amino acids. Germline loops: CDR1 LGHNA, CDR2 YSLEER. V lost 3 bases to trimming and J lost 1 base; unmatched junction nucleotides: 2. In DNA form, the CDR3 reads TGCGCCAGCAGCCAGGGACTAGCGGACGCCAAAAACATTCAGTACTTC. This translates into CASSQGLADAKNIQYF.